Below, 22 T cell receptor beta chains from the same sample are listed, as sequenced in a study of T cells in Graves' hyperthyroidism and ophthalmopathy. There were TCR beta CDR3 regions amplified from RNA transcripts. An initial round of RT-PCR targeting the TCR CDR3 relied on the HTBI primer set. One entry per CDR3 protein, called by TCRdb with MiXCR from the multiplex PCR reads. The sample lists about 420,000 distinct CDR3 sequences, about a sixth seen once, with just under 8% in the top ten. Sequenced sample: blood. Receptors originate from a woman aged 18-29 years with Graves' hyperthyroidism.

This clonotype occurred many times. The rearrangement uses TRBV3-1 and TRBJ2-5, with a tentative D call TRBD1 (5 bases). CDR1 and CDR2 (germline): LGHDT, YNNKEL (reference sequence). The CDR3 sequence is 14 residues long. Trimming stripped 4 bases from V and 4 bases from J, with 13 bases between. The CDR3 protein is CASSPTGRVETQYF. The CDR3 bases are TGTGCCAGCAGCCCAACGGGCAGGGTAGAGACCCAGTACTTC.

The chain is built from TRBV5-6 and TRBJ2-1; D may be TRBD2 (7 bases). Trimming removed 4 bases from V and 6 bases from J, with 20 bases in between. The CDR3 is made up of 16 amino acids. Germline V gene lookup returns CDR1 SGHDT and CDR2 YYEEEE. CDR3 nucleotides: TGTGCCAGCAGCACGTGGGGAGGGGGGCTCACCAATGAGCAGTTCTTC. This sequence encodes CASSTWGGGLTNEQFF.

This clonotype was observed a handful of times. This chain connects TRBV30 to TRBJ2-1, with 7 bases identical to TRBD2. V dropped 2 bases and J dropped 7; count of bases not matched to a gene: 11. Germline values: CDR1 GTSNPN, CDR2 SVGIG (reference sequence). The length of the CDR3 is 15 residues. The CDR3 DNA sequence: TGTGCCTGGAGTCCCAGGCGGGGGTTGGGGAATGAGCAGTTCTTC. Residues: CAWSPRRGLGNEQFF.

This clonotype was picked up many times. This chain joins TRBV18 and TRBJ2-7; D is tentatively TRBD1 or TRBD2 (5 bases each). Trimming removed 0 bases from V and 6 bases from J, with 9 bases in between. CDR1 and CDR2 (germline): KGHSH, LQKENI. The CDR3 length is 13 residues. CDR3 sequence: CASSPPRGVEQYF. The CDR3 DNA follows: TGTGCCAGCTCACCACCGCGAGGGGTCGAGCAGTACTTC.

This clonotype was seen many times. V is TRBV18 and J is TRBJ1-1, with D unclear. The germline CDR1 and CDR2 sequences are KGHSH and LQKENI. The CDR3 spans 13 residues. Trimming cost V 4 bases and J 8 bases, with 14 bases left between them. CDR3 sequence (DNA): TGTGCCAGCTCACAGGGAGATGACTTGGAAGCTTTCTTT. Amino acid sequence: CASSQGDDLEAFF.

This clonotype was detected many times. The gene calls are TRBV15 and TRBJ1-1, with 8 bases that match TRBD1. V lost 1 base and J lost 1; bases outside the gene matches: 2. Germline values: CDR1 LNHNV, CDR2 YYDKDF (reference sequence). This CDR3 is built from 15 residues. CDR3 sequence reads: CATSRGDRGNTEAFF. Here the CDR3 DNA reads TGTGCCACCAGCAGAGGTGACAGGGGGAACACTGAAGCTTTCTTT.

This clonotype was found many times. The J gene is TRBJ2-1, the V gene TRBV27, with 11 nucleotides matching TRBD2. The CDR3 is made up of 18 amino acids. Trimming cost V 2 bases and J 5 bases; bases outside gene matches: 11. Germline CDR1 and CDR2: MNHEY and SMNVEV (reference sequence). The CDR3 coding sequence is TGTGCCAGCAGTTTACGGGGACTAGCGGTCGGGGGGAACAATGAGCAGTTCTTC. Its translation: CASSLRGLAVGGNNEQFF.

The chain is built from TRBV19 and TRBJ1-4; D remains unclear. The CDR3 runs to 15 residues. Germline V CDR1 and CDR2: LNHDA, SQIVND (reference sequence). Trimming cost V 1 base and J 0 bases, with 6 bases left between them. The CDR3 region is CASSIGGATNEKLFF. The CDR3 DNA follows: TGTGCCAGTAGTATAGGCGGTGCAACTAATGAAAAACTGTTTTTT.

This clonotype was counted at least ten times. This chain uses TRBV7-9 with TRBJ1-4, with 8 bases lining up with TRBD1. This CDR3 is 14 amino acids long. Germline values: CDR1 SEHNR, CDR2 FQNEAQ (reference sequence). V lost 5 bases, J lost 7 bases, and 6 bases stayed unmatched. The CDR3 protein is CASSLGQGTEKLFF. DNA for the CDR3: TGTGCCAGCAGCCTAGGACAGGGAACTGAAAAACTGTTTTTT.

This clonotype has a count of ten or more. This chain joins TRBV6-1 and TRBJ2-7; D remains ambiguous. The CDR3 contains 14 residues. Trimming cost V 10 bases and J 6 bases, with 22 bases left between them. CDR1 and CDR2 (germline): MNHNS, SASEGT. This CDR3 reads CATKRTLTSGEQYF. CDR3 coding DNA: TGTGCCACCAAAAGGACGTTAACATCCGGCGAGCAGTACTTC.

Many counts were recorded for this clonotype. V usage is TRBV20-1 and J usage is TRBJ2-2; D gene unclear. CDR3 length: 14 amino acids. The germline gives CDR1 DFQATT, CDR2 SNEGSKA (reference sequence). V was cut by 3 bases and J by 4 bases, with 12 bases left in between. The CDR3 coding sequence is TGCAGTGCTAGTGCCGACACCTCCACCGGGGAGCTGTTTTTT. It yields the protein CSASADTSTGELFF.

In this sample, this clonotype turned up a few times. This CDR3 is CASGFTGSDGYTF. CDR3 in DNA: TGTGCTAGTGGTTTCACAGGGAGCGATGGCTACACCTTC. The chain joins TRBV12-5 to TRBJ1-2, with D maybe TRBD1 (6 bases). Looked up from germline, CDR1 is LGHNT and CDR2 is FRNRAP. The CDR3 is 13 amino acids. The V and J ends lost 3 bases and 6 bases respectively, with 11 bases between them.

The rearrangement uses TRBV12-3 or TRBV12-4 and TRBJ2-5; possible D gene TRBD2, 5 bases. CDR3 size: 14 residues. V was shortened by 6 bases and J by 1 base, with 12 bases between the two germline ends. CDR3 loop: CASSPVEGQETQYF. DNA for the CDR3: TGTGCCAGCAGCCCCGTCGAGGGCCAAGAGACCCAGTACTTC.

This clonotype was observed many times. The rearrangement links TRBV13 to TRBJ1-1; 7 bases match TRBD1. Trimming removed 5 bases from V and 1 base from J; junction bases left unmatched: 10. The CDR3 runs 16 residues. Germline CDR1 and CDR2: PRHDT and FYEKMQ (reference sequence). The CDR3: CASSADQGGSNTEAFF. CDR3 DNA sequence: TGTGCCAGCAGCGCCGACCAGGGGGGATCGAACACTGAAGCTTTCTTT.

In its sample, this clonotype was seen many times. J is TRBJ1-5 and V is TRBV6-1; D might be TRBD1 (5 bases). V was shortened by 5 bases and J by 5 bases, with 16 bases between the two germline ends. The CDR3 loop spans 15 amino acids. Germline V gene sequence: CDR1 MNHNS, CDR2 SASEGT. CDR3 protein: CASSSGRVTDQPQHF. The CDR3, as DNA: TGTGCCAGCAGTTCGGGCAGGGTAACGGATCAGCCCCAGCATTTT.

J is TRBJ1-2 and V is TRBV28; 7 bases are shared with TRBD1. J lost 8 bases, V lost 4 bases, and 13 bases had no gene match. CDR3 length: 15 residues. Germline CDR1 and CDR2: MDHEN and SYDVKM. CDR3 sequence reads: CASSSPDRSFGGYTF. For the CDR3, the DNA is TGTGCCAGCAGTTCCCCGGACAGGTCATTCGGAGGCTACACCTTC.

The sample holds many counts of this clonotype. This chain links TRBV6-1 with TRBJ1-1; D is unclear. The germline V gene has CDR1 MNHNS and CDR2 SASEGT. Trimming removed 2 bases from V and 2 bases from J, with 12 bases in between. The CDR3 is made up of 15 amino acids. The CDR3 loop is CASSERPGVNTEAFF. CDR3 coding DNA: TGTGCCAGCAGTGAACGCCCCGGGGTTAACACTGAAGCTTTCTTT.

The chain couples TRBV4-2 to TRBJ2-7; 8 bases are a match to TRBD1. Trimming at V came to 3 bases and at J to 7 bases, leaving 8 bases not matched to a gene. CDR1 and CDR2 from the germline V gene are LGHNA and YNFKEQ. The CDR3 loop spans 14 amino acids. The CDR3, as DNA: TGTGCCAGCAGCCAGGATACCAGGGGGCTGGAGCAGTACTTC. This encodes CASSQDTRGLEQYF.

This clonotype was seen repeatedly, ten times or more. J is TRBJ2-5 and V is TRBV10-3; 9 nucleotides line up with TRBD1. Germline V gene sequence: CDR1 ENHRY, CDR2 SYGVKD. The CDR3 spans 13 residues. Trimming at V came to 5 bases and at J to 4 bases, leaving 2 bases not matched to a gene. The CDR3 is CAISSDRGETQYF. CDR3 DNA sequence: TGTGCCATCAGTTCGGACAGGGGAGAGACCCAGTACTTC.

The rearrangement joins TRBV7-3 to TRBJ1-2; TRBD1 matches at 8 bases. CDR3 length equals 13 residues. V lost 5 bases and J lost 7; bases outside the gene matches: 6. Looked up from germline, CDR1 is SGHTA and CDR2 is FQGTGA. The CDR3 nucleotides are TGTGCCAGCAGCGAGGGACAGGTCGGTGGCTACACCTTC. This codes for CASSEGQVGGYTF.

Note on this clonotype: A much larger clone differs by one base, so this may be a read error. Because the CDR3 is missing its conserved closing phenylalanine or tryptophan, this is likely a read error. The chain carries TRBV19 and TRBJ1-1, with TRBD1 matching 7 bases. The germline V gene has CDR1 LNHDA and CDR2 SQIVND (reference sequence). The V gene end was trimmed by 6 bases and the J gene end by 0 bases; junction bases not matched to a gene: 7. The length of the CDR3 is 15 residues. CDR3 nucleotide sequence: TGTGCCAGTAGAGCGGACAGGTTGATGAACACTGAAGCTTTCTCT. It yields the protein CASRADRLMNTEAFS.

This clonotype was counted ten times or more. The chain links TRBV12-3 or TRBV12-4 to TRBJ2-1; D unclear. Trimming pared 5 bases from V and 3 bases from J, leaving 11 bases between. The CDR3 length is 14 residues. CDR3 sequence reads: CASSLRTDYNEQFF. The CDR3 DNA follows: TGTGCCAGCAGTCTCCGGACGGACTACAATGAGCAGTTCTTC.